The rows below give T cell receptor beta chains drawn from one sample of a study of blood T cells in healthy people across ages. Each CDR3 protein is one row after TCRdb ran MiXCR on the 5' RACE reads. The data show around 1,900,000 distinct CDR3 sequences, approximately 39% seen once. The sequenced sample consisted of blood. These TCRs come from a human donor in good health. The conserved cysteine and the conserved F or W are not part of the CDR3 here.

TRBV7-2	TRBJ2-7	ASSLSGGALGYEQY
TRBV28	TRBJ1-2	AIEGAYGYT
TRBV7-9	TRBJ1-2	ASSRDRVPYGYT
TRBV28	TRBJ2-7	ASIGQVESYEQY
TRBV3-1	TRBJ2-3	ASSQNLPADTQY
TRBV5-1	TRBJ2-1	ASSLTTGGGLNEQF
TRBV7-9	TRBJ2-5	ASIPRTGAQETQY
TRBV20-1	.	SASVGSGGDEQY
TRBV4-3	TRBJ2-1	ASSHENRDEQF
TRBV6-6	TRBJ2-5	ASSYISQGPTGGTQY
TRBV12-3/TRBV12-4	TRBJ2-1	ASTPLRGNEQF
TRBV21-1	TRBJ2-1	ASSKEGTYLGNEQF
TRBV9	TRBJ2-3	ASSVGEPDTQY
TRBV5-1	TRBJ2-3	ASGTGEEDTQY
TRBV5-5	TRBJ1-1	ASSLLGDAF
TRBV6-2/TRBV6-3	TRBJ1-1	ASSAGPGTGESTEAF
TRBV24-1	TRBJ2-1	ATSKLPTLDEQF
TRBV6-2/TRBV6-3	TRBJ1-4	ASSYFPATNEKLF
TRBV29-1	TRBJ1-2	SVDRGGPRANYGYT
TRBV20-1	TRBJ2-3	SADRGDTQY
TRBV20-1	TRBJ2-3	SAYNSGGDTDTQY
TRBV11-2	TRBJ2-7	ASNPLQGSAYEQY
TRBV6-6	TRBJ2-1	ASSYPGGGNEQF
TRBV7-7	TRBJ2-3	ASSPRGATLIDTQY
TRBV27	TRBJ2-1	ASTLEGSGGYEQF